A single sample is the source of the 20 T cell receptor beta chains below, sequenced in a study of T cell responses to AZD1222 COVID-19 vaccine. Sequencing used immunoSEQ multiplex PCR; TCRdb keeps in-frame clones, though not all of them. Of some 120,000 clones in the sample, 88% were seen once. Sequencing used peripheral blood, obtained on day 0 of AZD1222 vaccination. Receptors originate from an adult in good health.

This clone was counted ten times or more. CDR3 nucleotides: TGTGCCAGCAGCTTAAATCTCCAGGGGCTCACCTACGAGCAGTACTTC. It specifies CASSLNLQGLTYEQYF. This sequence joins TRBV7-8 and TRBJ2-7; perhaps TRBD1 as D (6 bases). This CDR3 has 16 residues. Trimming pared 2 bases from V and 2 bases from J, leaving 16 bases between. Germline V gene lookup returns CDR1 SGHVS and CDR2 FQNEAQ.

The gene calls are TRBV28 and TRBJ1-1; D is perhaps TRBD1 (5 bases). The CDR3 extends over 16 amino acids. Trimming cost V 1 base and J 1 base, with 13 bases left between them. CDR1 MDHEN and CDR2 SYDVKM come from the germline V gene. The CDR3 DNA sequence: TGTGCCAGCAGTTTATACGCCGGGACTGCGAACACTGAAGCTTTCTTT. Its protein product is CASSLYAGTANTEAFF.

CDR3 coding DNA: TGTGCCAGTAGTCGCCCCACCTACAGGGGGCGGAACACCGGGGAGCTGTTTTTT. Translated: CASSRPTYRGRNTGELFF. The chain has TRBV19 and TRBJ2-2; 9 bases fit TRBD1. This CDR3 contains 18 residues. The V gene's germline CDR1 is LNHDA and CDR2 SQIVND (reference sequence). V lost 5 bases, J lost 1 base, and 11 bases stayed unmatched.

This chain connects TRBV27 to TRBJ1-6; 7 positions match TRBD1. Germline V lookup: CDR1 MNHEY, CDR2 SMNVEV (reference sequence). The CDR3 has 17 residues. Trimming took 3 bases from V and 2 from J; bases not matched to a gene: 7. The CDR3 here is CASSFNRDSAYNSPLHF. CDR3 nucleotide sequence: TGTGCCAGCAGTTTTAACCGGGACAGTGCCTATAATTCACCCCTCCACTTT.

This chain uses TRBV6-5 with TRBJ2-7, with a tentative D call TRBD1 (5 bases). Looked up from germline, CDR1 is MNHEY and CDR2 is SVGAGI. CDR3 size: 13 residues. V lost 0 bases and J lost 5, with 8 bases in between. The CDR3 sequence: CASSYSDSNEQYF. CDR3 bases: TGTGCCAGCAGTTACTCAGACAGCAACGAGCAGTACTTC.

V is TRBV9 and J is TRBJ1-6, with 10 bases lining up with TRBD1. Germline V lookup: CDR1 SGDLS, CDR2 YYNGEE. The V and J ends lost 1 base and 11 bases, in that order; junction bases with no gene match: 12. This CDR3 region has 17 residues. The CDR3 region is CASSVSGPGQGMTPLHF. In DNA form, the CDR3 reads TGTGCCAGCAGCGTATCGGGACCGGGACAGGGGATGACACCCCTCCACTTT.

The chain is built from TRBV4-1 and TRBJ2-3; 16 nucleotides agree with TRBD2. The CDR3 totals 16 residues. Trimming at V came to 4 bases and at J to 11 bases, leaving 9 bases not matched to a gene. Germline V gene sequence: CDR1 MGHRA, CDR2 YSYEKL. CDR3 sequence (DNA): TGCGCCAGCAGCCGGGGACTAGCGGGAGGGCAGTCTTTGCAGTATTTT. Translation: CASSRGLAGGQSLQYF.

This clone was seen many times. The chain couples TRBV4-1 to TRBJ1-4; TRBD1 agrees at 11 bases. The J segment lost 8 bases and the V segment lost 0 bases, leaving 5 bases of the junction unmatched. Germline values: CDR1 MGHRA, CDR2 YSYEKL. There are 16 residues in the CDR3. The CDR3 loop reads CASSQEGTGGREKLFF. The CDR3 coding sequence is TGCGCCAGCAGCCAAGAGGGGACAGGGGGAAGGGAAAAACTGTTTTTT.

The J gene is TRBJ2-7, the V gene TRBV7-9, with a possible D match to TRBD2 (7 bases). In germline, CDR1 is SEHNR, CDR2 FQNEAQ (reference sequence). This CDR3 is built from 14 residues. Trimming took 1 base from V and 3 from J, leaving 10 bases between them. The CDR3 region is CASSLEGGGYEQYF. CDR3 DNA sequence: TGTGCCAGCAGCTTAGAAGGGGGGGGCTACGAGCAGTACTTC.

The chain carries TRBV18 and TRBJ1-1, with D uncertain. CDR3 length: 14 amino acids. Germline V gives CDR1 KGHSH, CDR2 LQKENI. V shed 3 bases and J shed 1 base, with 9 bases lying between them. The CDR3 sequence: CASSPSRQNTEAFF. CDR3 bases: TGTGCCAGCTCACCCTCACGGCAGAACACTGAAGCTTTCTTT.

The chain recombines TRBV5-1 with TRBJ1-2; D remains ambiguous. Germline V CDR1 and CDR2: SGHRS, YFSETQ. Trimming removed 1 base from V and 3 bases from J, with 16 bases in between. The CDR3 has 16 residues. CDR3 residues: CASSLSPGGFDYGYTF. DNA for the CDR3: TGCGCCAGCAGCTTGTCTCCGGGAGGGTTTGACTATGGCTACACCTTC. Combining the CDR3 with reference TRBV5-1 and TRBJ1-2 gives the whole variable domain KAGVTQTPRYLIKTRGQQVTLSCSPISGHRSVSWYQQTPGQGLQFLFEYFSETQRNKGNFPGRFSGRQFSNSRSEMNVSTLELGDSALYLCASSLSPGGFDYGYTFGSGTRLTVV.

The chain has TRBV5-6 and TRBJ2-7, with 8 bases fitting TRBD2. Germline V CDR1 and CDR2: SGHDT, YYEEEE. The CDR3 has 16 residues. V gave up 0 bases and J gave up 3 bases; unmatched junction bases: 8. As DNA, the CDR3 is TGTGCCAGCAGCTTGGTGGGAGCGGGAGACCTCTACGAGCAGTACTTC. This encodes CASSLVGAGDLYEQYF.

This clone was observed a single time. This chain links TRBV7-2 with TRBJ2-3; D call uncertain. This CDR3 has 13 residues. V lost 10 bases, J lost 6 bases, and 17 bases lay in between. CDR1 is SGHTA, CDR2 FQGNSA, per germline. The CDR3 DNA is TGTGCCACCAGATTCTCCCCTGGGGATACGCAGTATTTT. This translates into CATRFSPGDTQYF.

This clone appeared a single time. The CDR3 sequence is CASSRQGASEKLFF. CDR3 DNA: TGTGCCAGCAGCCGACAGGGGGCTAGTGAAAAACTGTTTTTT. V is TRBV5-4 and J is TRBJ1-4; 10 bases line up with TRBD1. The CDR3 extends over 14 amino acids. The junction had 4 bases not matched to a gene; V was cut back by 4 bases and J by 7 bases. Looked up from germline, CDR1 is SGHNT and CDR2 is YYREEE (reference sequence).

The chain is built from TRBV4-1 and TRBJ2-1, with 11 bases fitting TRBD2. The ends lost 2 bases at V and 6 bases at J; junction bases unmatched: 3. Per the germline V gene, CDR1 is MGHRA and CDR2 is YSYEKL. The CDR3 contains 15 residues. CDR3 nucleotide sequence: TGCGCCAGCAGCCAAAGTACTAGCGGGGGCAATGAGCAGTTCTTC. It translates to CASSQSTSGGNEQFF.

The chain recombines TRBV27 with TRBJ2-2; D is undetermined. The V gene lost 1 base and the J gene lost 6 bases, with 3 bases spanning the gap. Germline values: CDR1 MNHEY, CDR2 SMNVEV (reference sequence). The CDR3 totals 12 residues. CDR3 nucleotides: TGTGCCAGCAGTTTATTGGCCGGGGAGCTGTTTTTT. This sequence encodes CASSLLAGELFF.

V and J are TRBV7-9 and TRBJ1-4, with TRBD1 matching 7 bases. The CDR3 covers 14 residues. Trimming took 3 bases from V and 8 from J; bases not matched to a gene: 6. Germline CDR1 is SEHNR and CDR2 is FQNEAQ (reference sequence). This CDR3 is CASSLRQGVEKLFF. The CDR3 coding sequence is TGTGCCAGCAGCTTGAGACAGGGCGTCGAAAAACTGTTTTTT.

V is TRBV6-2 or TRBV6-3 and J is TRBJ2-7, with 13 bases matching TRBD2. With 5 bases clipped from V and 7 bases from J, the junction kept 8 bases outside the gene matches. CDR3 size: 15 residues. Germline V CDR1 and CDR2: MNHEY, SVGEGT. The CDR3 DNA reads TGTGCCAGCAGTCCCGGGACTAGCGGGGAAAGGGAGCAGTACTTC. It specifies CASSPGTSGEREQYF.

The rearrangement uses TRBV6-2 or TRBV6-3 and TRBJ2-7; 8 bases are shared with TRBD1. Trimming removed 1 base from V and 6 bases from J; junction bases left unmatched: 8. The CDR3 is 15 residues long. Germline lookup yields CDR1 MNHEY and CDR2 SVGEGT. The CDR3 DNA is TGTGCCAGCAGTTACTACAGGACAGGGTCTGGCGAGCAGTACTTC. It yields the protein CASSYYRTGSGEQYF.

The chain couples TRBV18 to TRBJ1-5, with 7 bases lining up with TRBD1. Germline trimming cut 1 base from V and 4 bases from J; bases unmatched to any gene: 7. Germline CDR1 reads KGHSH; CDR2 reads LQKENI. This CDR3 has 16 residues. The CDR3 protein is CASSPLGTELNQPQHF. The CDR3 DNA reads as TGTGCCAGCTCACCACTCGGGACAGAGTTAAATCAGCCCCAGCATTTT.